This T cell receptor (beta chain) comes out of a study of identical twins. TCRdb re-analysed the 5' RACE reads in MiXCR, keeping a single row per CDR3 protein. The data contain fewer than 900,000 distinct CDR3 sequences, less than 25% of them singletons. The V and J ends lost 4 bases and 1 base respectively, with 8 bases between them. The CDR3 is 13 residues long. Germline-derived CDR1 and CDR2 are MGHRA and YSYEKL. In its sample, this clonotype was seen a few times. Its antigen remains unidentified. Notes on the study in general: Insertion counts were lower in abundant cord blood beta clonotypes, a trend that memory repertoires did not show. Its conclusions, products of cross-sectional statistical analysis, did not come from following the same donors.

The data were also submitted as part of a second study, on T cells expressing NK-cell markers. From that report: For several experiments, T cell sorting was restricted to the alpha-beta TCR population by means of an anti-gamma-delta TCR antibody. CD8+ T cells in more than five donors included dominant NKG2C+ clonotypes at roughly 1.0-8%.

This chain connects TRBV4-1 to TRBJ2-7, with no clear D. Sequenced input: PBMCs. The receptor was isolated from a woman aged 18-35 years in good health. This chain's CDR3 is CASSPTESYEQYF. The CDR3 DNA is TGCGCCAGCAGCCCGACGGAGTCCTACGAGCAGTACTTC.